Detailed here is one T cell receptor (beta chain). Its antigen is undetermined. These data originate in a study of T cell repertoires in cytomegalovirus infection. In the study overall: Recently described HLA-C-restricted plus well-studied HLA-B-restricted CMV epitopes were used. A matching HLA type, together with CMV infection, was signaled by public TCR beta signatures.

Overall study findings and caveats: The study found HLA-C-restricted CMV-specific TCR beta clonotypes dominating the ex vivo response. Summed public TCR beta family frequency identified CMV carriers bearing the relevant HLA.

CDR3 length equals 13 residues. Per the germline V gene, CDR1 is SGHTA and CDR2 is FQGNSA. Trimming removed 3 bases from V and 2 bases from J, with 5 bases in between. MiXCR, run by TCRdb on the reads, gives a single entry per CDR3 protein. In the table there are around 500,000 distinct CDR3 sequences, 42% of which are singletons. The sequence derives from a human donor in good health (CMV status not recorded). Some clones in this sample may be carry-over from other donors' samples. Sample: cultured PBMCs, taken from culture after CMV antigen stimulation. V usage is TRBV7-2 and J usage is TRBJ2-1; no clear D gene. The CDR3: CASSFRTYNEQFF. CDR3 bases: TGTGCCAGCAGCTTTCGGACCTACAATGAGCAGTTCTTC.